This entry features one T cell receptor (beta chain) sequence. The antigen is not known. This entry comes from a study of CD8+ T cells in alopecia areata. Treatment of the sample: oral pan-JAK inhibitor, 5-10 mg twice daily. RNA extraction was followed by reverse transcription into cDNA, which acted as the sequencing template. Here immunoSEQ multiplex PCR was the method, and the copy in TCRdb shows in-frame clones only, minus some. The sample has around 70,000 clones; approximately 28% are singletons. Study-wide results and limits: Normal-skin resident alphabeta T cells also appear among scalp sample sequences. Having just one nonresponder leaves the connection between baseline CD8+ expansion and response unresolved.

Germline-derived CDR1 and CDR2 are SGHAT and FQNNGV. The CDR3 is 14 amino acids. The V end lost 0 bases, the J end lost 8 bases, and 13 bases lay between the germline ends. The receptor's source is a human donor with alopecia areata. The chain uses TRBV11-2 and TRBJ1-2; D call uncertain. The sample in question was CD8+ T cells sorted from blood, obtained at week 4, from a patient treated with tofacitinib. The CDR3: CASSLEEAGGGYTF. The CDR3 DNA follows: TGTGCCAGCAGCTTAGAGGAGGCAGGCGGAGGCTACACCTTC.